The clone carrying this T cell receptor beta chain was counted ten times or more. This entry is derived from a study of blood T cells in healthy people across ages. It was with a sample-barcoded 5' primer and a J-beta primer mix that a second PCR of about 6 to 12 cycles was run. TCRdb reanalysed the 5' RACE reads using MiXCR and keeps one entry per CDR3 protein. The profile shows about 760,000 distinct CDR3 sequences, more than 55% of them singletons. The study recruited healthy Caucasian donors from Russia who were aged about 6 to 100. The CDR3 sequence is 12 residues long. In germline, CDR1 is SGHTA, CDR2 FQGNSA. V was cut by 5 bases and J by 2 bases, with 5 bases left in between.

Sequences were obtained from blood. This rearrangement joins TRBV7-2 to TRBJ2-3; D gene unclear. The clonotype originates from a middle-aged man in good health. The CDR3 nucleotides read TGTGCCAGCAGCCCTCCCACAGATACGCAGTATTTT. As protein: CASSPPTDTQYF.